Listed below are T cell receptor beta chains from one sample, sequenced in a study of human T cells and chemical hapten exposure. One entry per CDR3 protein results from TCRdb running MiXCR on the RACE reads. The data hold 73,000 or so distinct CDR3 sequences, with about 8% observed a single time. The specimen was whole blood, collected in connection with sensitization to the hapten diphenylcyclopropenone (DPC). The receptor source for this set is a woman between 50 and 59 years old with alopecia areata. Some clones in this sample may be carry-over from other donors' samples. The CDR3 runs from the conserved cysteine through the conserved F or W. A D gene is named only where the DNA matches it firmly. Only part of the rows carry a size: once, few, many, or a class if the clone is expanded.

CDR3 length | J gene | clone size | D gene | V gene | CDR3 protein | CDR3 DNA
15 | TRBJ2-1 | few | TRBD2 | TRBV11-2 | CASFPTAGRVNGQFF | TGTGCCAGCTTCCCCACGGCAGGGAGGGTTAACGGGCAGTTCTTC
12 | TRBJ2-3 | few | . | TRBV29-1 | CSVGQGSDTQYF | TGCAGCGTTGGGCAGGGATCAGATACGCAGTATTTT
13 | TRBJ1-5 | many | TRBD1 | TRBV30 | CAWSTGVGQPQHF | TGTGCCTGGAGTACAGGGGTTGGTCAGCCCCAGCATTTT
15 | TRBJ2-1 | . | TRBD2 | TRBV28 | CASSEGLAANNEQFF | TGTGCCAGCAGTGAAGGACTAGCGGCTAACAATGAGCAGTTCTTC
15 | TRBJ2-3 | . | . | TRBV18 | CAGTASQGSIDTQYF | TGTGCCGGTACGGCCTCTCAGGGGTCGATAGATACGCAGTATTTT
15 | TRBJ2-7 | . | TRBD1 | TRBV20-1 | CSARDRDRGTYEQYF | TGCAGTGCTAGAGACCGGGACAGGGGAACCTACGAGCAGTACTTC
13 | TRBJ1-1 | few | . | TRBV29-1 | CSVRREWATEAFF | TGCAGCGTTAGGAGGGAATGGGCCACTGAAGCTTTCTTT
13 | TRBJ1-4 | few | . | TRBV6-6 | CASSPGTARKLFF | TGTGCCAGCAGTCCCGGGACGGCCCGAAAACTGTTTTTT
17 | TRBJ2-2 | . | . | TRBV24-1 | CATSDLEGGDPTGELFF | TGTGCCACCAGTGATTTGGAGGGTGGAGACCCAACCGGGGAGCTGTTTTTT
12 | TRBJ1-5 | many | . | TRBV19 | CASTDSNQPQHF | TGTGCCAGTACGGATAGCAATCAGCCCCAGCATTTT
14 | TRBJ1-3 | . | . | TRBV5-1 | CASRPDRSGNTIYF | TGCGCCAGCAGACCGGACCGGTCTGGAAACACCATATATTTT
12 | TRBJ1-1 | few | . | TRBV6-5 | CASRQGGTEAFF | TGTGCCAGCAGGCAGGGAGGCACTGAAGCTTTCTTT
14 | TRBJ1-1 | many | TRBD1 | TRBV18 | CASSPTGGNTEAFF | TGTGCCAGCTCACCAACAGGGGGGAACACTGAAGCTTTCTTT
19 | TRBJ2-7 | . | TRBD2 | TRBV20-1 | CSALQGRRASGRGRDEQYF | TGCAGTGCGTTACAGGGGAGGAGGGCTAGCGGGAGAGGTCGGGACGAGCAGTACTTC
13 | TRBJ1-1 | few | . | TRBV4-2 | CASSPRWGTEAFF | TGTGCCAGCAGCCCCCGGTGGGGAACTGAAGCTTTCTTT
15 | TRBJ2-1 | many | TRBD2 | TRBV11-2 | CASSLEGLAPDEQFF | TGTGCCAGCAGCTTAGAGGGACTAGCCCCCGATGAGCAGTTCTTC
14 | TRBJ1-5 | few | TRBD1 | TRBV20-1 | CSARDSYSNQPQHF | TGCAGTGCCCGGGACAGCTATAGCAATCAGCCCCAGCATTTT
14 | TRBJ2-3 | . | . | TRBV4-2 | CASSQEGVGDTQYF | TGTGCCAGCAGCCAAGAAGGAGTAGGGGATACGCAGTATTTT
19 | TRBJ2-6 | . | . | TRBV9 | CASSPPTGTDPSGANVLTF | TGTGCCAGCAGCCCACCCACCGGGACTGATCCTTCTGGGGCCAACGTCCTGACTTTC
17 | TRBJ1-1 | . | . | TRBV4-3 | CASSQEIWGAPRTEAFF | TGCGCCAGCAGCCAAGAGATTTGGGGGGCGCCCCGCACTGAAGCTTTCTTT
14 | TRBJ1-2 | few | . | TRBV6-5 | CASSYSQGLSGYTF | TGTGCCAGCAGTTATAGTCAGGGGCTAAGTGGCTACACCTTC
14 | TRBJ2-3 | . | TRBD2 | TRBV24-1 | CATRAGGGTDTQYF | TGTGCCACCAGGGCGGGAGGAGGAACAGATACGCAGTATTTT
15 | TRBJ1-5 | . | . | TRBV27 | CASSFRGGVNQPQHF | TGTGCCAGCAGTTTCCGTGGGGGGGTAAATCAGCCCCAGCATTTT
13 | TRBJ1-5 | . | . | TRBV2 | CAGAGGYNQPQHF | TGTGCCGGCGCGGGGGGCTACAATCAGCCCCAGCATTTT
15 | TRBJ2-5 | . | TRBD1 | TRBV20-1 | CSARDFGQAQETQYF | TGCAGTGCTAGAGATTTTGGACAGGCGCAAGAGACCCAGTACTTC
16 | TRBJ1-5 | many | . | TRBV15 | CATSRGESDSNQPQHF | TGTGCCACCAGCAGAGGAGAGAGTGATAGCAATCAGCCCCAGCATTTT
19 | TRBJ2-3 | . | TRBD2 | TRBV5-1 | CASSLEAGGLAGSRDTQYF | TGCGCCAGCAGCTTGGAGGCAGGGGGACTAGCGGGGTCTCGTGATACGCAGTATTTT
14 | TRBJ2-2 | . | TRBD1 | TRBV20-1 | CSAEQGANTGELFF | TGCAGTGCTGAACAGGGGGCGAACACCGGGGAGCTGTTTTTT